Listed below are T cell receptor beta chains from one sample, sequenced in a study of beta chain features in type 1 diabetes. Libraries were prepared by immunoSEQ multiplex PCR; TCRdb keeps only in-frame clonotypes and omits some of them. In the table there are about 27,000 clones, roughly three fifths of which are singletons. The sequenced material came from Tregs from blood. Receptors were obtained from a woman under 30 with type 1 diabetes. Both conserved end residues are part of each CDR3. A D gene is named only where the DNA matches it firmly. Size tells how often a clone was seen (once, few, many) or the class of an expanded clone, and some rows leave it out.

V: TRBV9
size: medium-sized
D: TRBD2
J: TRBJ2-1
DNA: TGTGCCAGCAGCGTAGACGGTAGCGGGAGAAGTGATGAGCAGTTCTTC
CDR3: CASSVDGSGRSDEQFF

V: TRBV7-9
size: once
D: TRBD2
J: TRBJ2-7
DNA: TGTGCCAGCAGCTACTTAAGCGGGGTTGGGTCCTACGAGCAGTACTTC
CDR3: CASSYLSGVGSYEQYF

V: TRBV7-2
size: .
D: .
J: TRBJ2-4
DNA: TGTGCCAGCAGCTTAGATGGCTATAGCAACCAAAACATTCAGTACTTC
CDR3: CASSLDGYSNQNIQYF

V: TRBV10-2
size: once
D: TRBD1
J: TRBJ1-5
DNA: TGCGCCAGCAGGGGACAGGGAGTAGGTGGCAATCAGCCCCAGCATTTT
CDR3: CASRGQGVGGNQPQHF

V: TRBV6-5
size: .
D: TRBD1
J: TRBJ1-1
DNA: TGTGCCAGCAGTGACTCATGGGACAGGGTTGAAGCTTTCTTT
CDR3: CASSDSWDRVEAFF

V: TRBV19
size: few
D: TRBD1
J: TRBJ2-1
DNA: TGTGCCAGCAAAGACAGGGTTAATGAGCAGTTCTTC
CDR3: CASKDRVNEQFF

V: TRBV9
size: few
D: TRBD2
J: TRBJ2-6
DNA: TGTGCCAGCAGCCCCACCGGGGGGGGGAGTGGGGCCAACGTCCTGACTTTC
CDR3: CASSPTGGGSGANVLTF

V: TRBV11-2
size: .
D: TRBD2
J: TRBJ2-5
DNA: TGTGCCAGCACGGGGGGGAGGGGGTACCAAGAGACCCAGTACTTC
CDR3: CASTGGRGYQETQYF

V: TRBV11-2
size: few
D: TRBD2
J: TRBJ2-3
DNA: TGTGCCAGCAGCTTCATCGTGGGAGGGACAGATACGCAGTATTTT
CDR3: CASSFIVGGTDTQYF

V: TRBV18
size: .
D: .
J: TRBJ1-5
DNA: TGTGCCAGCTCTGACAGCCATCAGCCCCAGCATTTT
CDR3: CASSDSHQPQHF

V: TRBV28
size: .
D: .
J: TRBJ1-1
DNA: TGTGCCAGCAGTCCTGGACAGAACACTGAAGCTTTCTTT
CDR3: CASSPGQNTEAFF

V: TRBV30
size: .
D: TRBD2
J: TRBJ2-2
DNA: TGTGCCAGAGGTCCACTAGCGGGAGGTACCGGGGAGCTGTTTTTT
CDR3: CARGPLAGGTGELFF

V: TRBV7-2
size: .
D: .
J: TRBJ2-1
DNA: TGTGCCAGCAGTCTTCTGGGGCAAAACAATGAGCAGTTCTTC
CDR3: CASSLLGQNNEQFF

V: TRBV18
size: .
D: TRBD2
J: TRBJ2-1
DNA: TGTGCCAGCTCACCAGTGACTAGCGGGAGATACAATGAGCAGTTCTTC
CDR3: CASSPVTSGRYNEQFF

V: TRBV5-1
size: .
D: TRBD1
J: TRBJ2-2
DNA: TGCGCCAGCAGCTTGGCCCAGGGGGAGACCGGGGAGCTGTTTTTT
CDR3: CASSLAQGETGELFF

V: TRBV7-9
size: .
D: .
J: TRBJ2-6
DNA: TGTGCCAGCAGCCCCTCGAAGCCCTCTGGGGCCAACGTCCTGACTTTC
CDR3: CASSPSKPSGANVLTF

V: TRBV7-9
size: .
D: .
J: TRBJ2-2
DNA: TGTGCCAGCAGCTTATCCCGGACTACCCTGGCCGGGGAGCTGTTTTTT
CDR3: CASSLSRTTLAGELFF

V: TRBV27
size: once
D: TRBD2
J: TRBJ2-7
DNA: TGTGCCAGCAGCCCCCAGCGGGGCCCCTACGAGCAGTACTTC
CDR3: CASSPQRGPYEQYF

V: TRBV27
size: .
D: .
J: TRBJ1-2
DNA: TGTGCCAGCAGTCCCGCACAAATGACTTTCTATGGCTACACCTTC
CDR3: CASSPAQMTFYGYTF

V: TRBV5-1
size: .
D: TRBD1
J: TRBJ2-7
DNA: TGCGCCAGCAGCCGGGACAGGGGGGTCGAGCAGTACTTC
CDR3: CASSRDRGVEQYF